A selection of T cell receptor beta chains follows, all from one sample in a study of cytomegalovirus exposure and HLA in healthy donors. Sequencing used immunoSEQ multiplex PCR; TCRdb keeps in-frame clones, though not all of them. The table lists under 200,000 clones, around 85% of them singletons. Source material: PBMCs. Receptor source: a woman aged 45 to 65 in good health and CMV-seronegative. Both conserved end residues are part of each CDR3. A D gene is named only where the DNA matches it firmly. Where a row states a size, it is once, few, many or the class of an expanded clone; other rows omit it.

>14|-|-|TRBV7-2|TRBJ2-1
CASSLGLDFNEQFF
TGTGCCAGCAGTCTCGGACTGGACTTCAATGAGCAGTTCTTC
>14|-|-|TRBV11-2|TRBJ2-5
CASRGLSGARTQYF
TGTGCCAGCAGGGGGCTTAGCGGCGCAAGGACCCAGTACTTC
>15|-|-|TRBV6-5|TRBJ1-6
CASSSGEAYNSPLHF
TGTGCCAGCAGTTCGGGAGAAGCCTATAATTCACCCCTCCACTTT
>14|-|-|TRBV4-1|TRBJ2-7
CASSQGAGLTEQYF
TGCGCCAGCAGCCAAGGTGCTGGGCTTACGGAACAGTACTTC
>13|-|-|TRBV7-2|TRBJ2-1
CASSLAGVNEQFF
TGTGCCAGCAGCTTAGCGGGAGTCAATGAGCAGTTCTTC
>13|-|-|TRBV4-1|TRBJ2-3
CASSQEPRDTQYF
TGCGCCAGCAGCCAAGAACCCCGGGATACGCAGTATTTT
>13|few|-|TRBV19|TRBJ2-7
CASSIGGRPEQYF
TGTGCCAGTAGTATAGGCGGTAGACCCGAGCAGTACTTC
>13|once|TRBD1|TRBV30|TRBJ1-2
CAWRSGGGYGYTF
TGTGCCTGGAGATCAGGGGGAGGCTATGGCTACACCTTC
>11|few|TRBD1|TRBV5-5|TRBJ2-7
CATEDRAEQYF
TGTGCCACCGAAGACAGGGCCGAGCAGTACTTC
>16|-|TRBD2|TRBV19|TRBJ2-5
CASSWGLAEYQETQYF
TGTGCCAGTAGTTGGGGACTAGCGGAGTACCAAGAGACCCAGTACTTC
>15|-|-|TRBV16|TRBJ2-2
CASSQSTSSTGELFF
TGTGCCAGCAGCCAATCCACTAGCAGCACCGGGGAGCTGTTTTTT
>16|-|TRBD2|TRBV10-2|TRBJ2-3
CASSEGRLAGTDTQYF
TGCGCCAGCAGTGAAGGGCGACTAGCGGGCACAGATACGCAGTATTTT
>13|-|-|TRBV18|TRBJ2-7
CASSPTSTYEQYF
TGTGCCAGCTCACCGACTTCTACCTACGAGCAGTACTTC
>11|-|-|TRBV5-6|TRBJ2-5
CASSVLETQYF
TGTGCCAGCAGCGTCTTAGAGACCCAGTACTTC
>16|-|TRBD2|TRBV7-9|TRBJ2-7
CASSLVIGLVFYEQYF
TGTGCCAGCAGCTTAGTTATAGGACTAGTCTTCTACGAGCAGTACTTC
>16|-|-|TRBV7-2|TRBJ2-1
CASSHKEQGSYNEQFF
TGTGCCAGCAGTCATAAGGAACAGGGCTCCTACAATGAGCAGTTCTTC
>17|few|TRBD2|TRBV28|TRBJ2-1
CASSPRLAGVVYNEQFF
TGTGCCAGCAGTCCGAGACTAGCGGGAGTGGTCTACAATGAGCAGTTCTTC
>17|-|-|TRBV14|TRBJ2-1
CASSQDIRETITNEQFF
TGTGCCAGCAGCCAAGATATTCGGGAAACTATTACAAATGAGCAGTTCTTC
>15|once|-|TRBV7-9|TRBJ1-2
CASSQTEIFSYGYTF
TGTGCCAGCAGCCAGACAGAGATTTTTTCTTATGGCTACACCTTC
>14|-|-|TRBV7-2|TRBJ2-1
CASTQPQRKNEQFF
TGTGCCAGCACCCAGCCCCAGCGGAAAAATGAGCAGTTCTTC
>18|-|TRBD1|TRBV4-1|TRBJ2-1
CASSQASTGGTFYNEQFF
TGCGCCAGCAGCCAAGCCTCGACAGGGGGTACATTCTACAATGAGCAGTTCTTC
>15|-|TRBD1|TRBV6-1|TRBJ1-5
CASMVGRGSNQPQHF
TGTGCCAGCATGGTCGGCAGGGGGAGCAATCAGCCCCAGCATTTT
>13|-|TRBD1|TRBV5-1|TRBJ2-3
CASSLKTGGMQYF
TGCGCCAGCAGCTTGAAGACAGGGGGAATGCAGTATTTT
>15|few|-|TRBV30|TRBJ1-3
CAWSRGQGTGNTIYF
TGTGCCTGGAGTAGAGGGCAGGGGACTGGAAACACCATATATTTT
>16|few|TRBD1|TRBV6-1|TRBJ2-4
CASSELGGGPKNIQYF
TGTGCCAGCAGTGAATTAGGGGGCGGCCCCAAAAACATTCAGTACTTC
>17|once|TRBD2|TRBV19|TRBJ2-5
CASSSLRTSGYQETQYF
TGTGCCAGTAGTAGCCTTCGGACTAGCGGTTACCAAGAGACCCAGTACTTC